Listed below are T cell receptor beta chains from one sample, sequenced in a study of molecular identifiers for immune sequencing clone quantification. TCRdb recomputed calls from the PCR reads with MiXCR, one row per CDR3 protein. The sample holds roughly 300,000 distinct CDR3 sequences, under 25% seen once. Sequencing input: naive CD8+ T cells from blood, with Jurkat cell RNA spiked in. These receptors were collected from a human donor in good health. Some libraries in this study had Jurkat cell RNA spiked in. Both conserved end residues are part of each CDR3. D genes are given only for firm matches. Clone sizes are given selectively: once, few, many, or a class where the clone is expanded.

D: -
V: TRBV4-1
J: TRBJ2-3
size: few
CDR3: CASSPSRGQSPDTQYF
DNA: TGCGCCAGCAGCCCATCTAGAGGACAGAGCCCAGATACGCAGTATTTT

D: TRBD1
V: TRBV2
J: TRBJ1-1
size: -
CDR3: CATEDRVGPEAFF
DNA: TGTGCCACCGAGGACAGGGTGGGCCCTGAAGCTTTCTTT

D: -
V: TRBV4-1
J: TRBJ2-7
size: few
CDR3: CASSQLDSTTYEQYF
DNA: TGCGCCAGCAGCCAGCTGGACAGTACGACCTACGAGCAGTACTTC

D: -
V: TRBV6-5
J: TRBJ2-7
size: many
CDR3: CASSYGTGTYEQYF
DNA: TGTGCCAGCAGTTACGGAACAGGGACCTACGAGCAGTACTTC

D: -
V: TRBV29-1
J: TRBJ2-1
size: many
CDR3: CSVVGRGTDEQFF
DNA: TGCAGCGTTGTTGGTCGGGGGACCGATGAGCAGTTCTTC

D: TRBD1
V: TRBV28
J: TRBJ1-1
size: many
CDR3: CASSLYSGGVAEAFF
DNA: TGTGCCAGCAGTTTATATTCAGGGGGCGTCGCTGAAGCTTTCTTT

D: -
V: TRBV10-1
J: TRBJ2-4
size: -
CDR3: CASRDRRLAKNIQYF
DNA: TGCGCCAGCAGGGACAGAAGACTAGCCAAAAACATTCAGTACTTC

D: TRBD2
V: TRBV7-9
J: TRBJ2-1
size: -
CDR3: CASSLQLAGINEQFF
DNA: TGTGCCAGCAGCTTACAACTAGCGGGGATCAATGAGCAGTTCTTC

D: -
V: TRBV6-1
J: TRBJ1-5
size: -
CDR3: CASSEADYSNQPQHF
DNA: TGTGCCAGCAGTGAAGCGGATTATAGCAATCAGCCCCAGCATTTT

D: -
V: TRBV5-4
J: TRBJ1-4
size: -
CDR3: CASSFQGSEKLFF
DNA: TGTGCCAGCAGCTTCCAGGGGAGCGAAAAACTGTTTTTT

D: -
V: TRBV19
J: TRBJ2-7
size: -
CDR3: CASSWRGRSYEQYF
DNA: TGTGCCAGTAGTTGGCGGGGAAGGTCCTACGAGCAGTACTTC

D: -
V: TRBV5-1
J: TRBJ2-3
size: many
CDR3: CASSFAGGVTDTQYF
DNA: TGCGCCAGCAGCTTCGCCGGGGGCGTCACAGATACGCAGTATTTT

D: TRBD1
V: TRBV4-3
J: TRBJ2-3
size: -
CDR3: CASSQVTGQPLDTQYF
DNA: TGCGCCAGCAGCCAAGTTACGGGACAGCCCTTAGATACGCAGTATTTT

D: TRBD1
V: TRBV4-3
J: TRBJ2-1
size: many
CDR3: CASSQVGTGIVEQFF
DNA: TGCGCCAGCAGCCAAGTTGGGACAGGGATTGTTGAGCAGTTCTTC

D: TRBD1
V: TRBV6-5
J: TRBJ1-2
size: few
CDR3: CASSTGPGTGNGYTF
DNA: TGTGCCAGCAGTACAGGGCCTGGGACAGGGAATGGCTACACCTTC

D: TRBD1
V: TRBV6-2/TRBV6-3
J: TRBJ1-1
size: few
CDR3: CASTEDRGYTEAFF
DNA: TGTGCCAGCACCGAAGACAGGGGGTACACTGAAGCTTTCTTT

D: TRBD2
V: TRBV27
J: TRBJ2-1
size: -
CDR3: CASTIAGGLINEQFF
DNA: TGTGCCAGCACCATAGCGGGCGGTTTAATCAATGAGCAGTTCTTC

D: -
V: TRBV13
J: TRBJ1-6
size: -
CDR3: CASSHRLDSYNSPLHF
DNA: TGTGCCAGCAGCCACCGTTTGGACAGCTATAATTCACCCCTCCACTTT

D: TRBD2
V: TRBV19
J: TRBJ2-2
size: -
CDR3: CASSPGTSPPGELFF
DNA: TGTGCCAGTAGTCCCGGGACTAGTCCTCCCGGGGAGCTGTTTTTT

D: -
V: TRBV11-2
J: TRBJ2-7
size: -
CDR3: CASSLDWAPSSYEQYF
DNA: TGTGCCAGCAGCTTAGATTGGGCTCCGAGCTCCTACGAGCAGTACTTC

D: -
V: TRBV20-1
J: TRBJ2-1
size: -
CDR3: CSARDSALYEQFF
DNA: TGCAGTGCTAGAGATTCTGCTCTGTATGAGCAGTTCTTC

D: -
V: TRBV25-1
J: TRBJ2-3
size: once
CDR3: CASRADKGLGTDTQYF
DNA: TGTGCCAGCAGGGCCGATAAGGGCCTAGGCACAGATACGCAGTATTTT

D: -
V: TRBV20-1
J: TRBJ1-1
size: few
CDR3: CSAREIGNTEAFF
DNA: TGCAGTGCTAGAGAAATAGGGAACACTGAAGCTTTCTTT

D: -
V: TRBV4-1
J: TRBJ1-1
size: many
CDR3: CASSQFSGVTEAFF
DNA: TGCGCCAGCAGCCAATTCTCTGGAGTCACTGAAGCTTTCTTT

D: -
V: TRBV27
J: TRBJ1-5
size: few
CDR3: CASSLGGPGKQPQHF
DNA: TGTGCCAGCAGTCTTGGAGGCCCGGGGAAGCAGCCCCAGCATTTT

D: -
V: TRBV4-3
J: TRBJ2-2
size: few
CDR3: CASSQERGQKTGELFF
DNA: TGCGCCAGCAGCCAAGAGAGAGGACAGAAAACCGGGGAGCTGTTTTTT

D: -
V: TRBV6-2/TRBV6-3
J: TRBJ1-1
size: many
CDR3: CASSTRGTEAFF
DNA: TGTGCCAGCAGTACCCGTGGTACTGAAGCTTTCTTT

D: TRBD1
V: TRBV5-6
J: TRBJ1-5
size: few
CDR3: CASSLAGTGNQPQHF
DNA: TGTGCCAGCAGCTTGGCCGGGACAGGAAATCAGCCCCAGCATTTT

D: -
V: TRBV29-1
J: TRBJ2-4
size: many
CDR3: CSVVLKNIQYF
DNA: TGCAGCGTAGTCCTCAAAAACATTCAGTACTTC

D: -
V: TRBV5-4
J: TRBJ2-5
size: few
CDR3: CASSTGTDSQETQYF
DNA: TGTGCCAGCAGCACCGGGACTGATTCACAAGAGACCCAGTACTTC

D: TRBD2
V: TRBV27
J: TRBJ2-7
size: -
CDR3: CASSLMGLAGGAYEQCF
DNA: TGTGCCAGCAGTTTAATGGGACTAGCGGGAGGGGCATACGAGCAGTGCTTC

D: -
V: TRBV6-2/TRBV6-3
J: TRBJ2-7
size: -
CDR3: CASSYSTSYEQYF
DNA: TGTGCCAGCAGTTACTCGACTAGCTACGAGCAGTACTTC

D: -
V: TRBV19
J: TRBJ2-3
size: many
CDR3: CASSSRTDTQYF
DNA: TGTGCCAGCAGCTCCCGCACAGATACGCAGTATTTT

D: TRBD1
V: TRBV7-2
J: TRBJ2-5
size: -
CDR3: CASSPLQGVETQYF
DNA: TGTGCCAGCAGCCCCTTACAGGGGGTAGAGACCCAGTACTTC

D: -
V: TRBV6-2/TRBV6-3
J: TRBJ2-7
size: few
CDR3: CASSYGKFYEQYF
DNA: TGTGCCAGCAGTTACGGCAAATTCTACGAGCAGTACTTC

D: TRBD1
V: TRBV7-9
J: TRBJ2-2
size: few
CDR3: CASSSGTVYTGELFF
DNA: TGTGCCAGCAGCTCGGGGACAGTTTACACCGGGGAGCTGTTTTTT

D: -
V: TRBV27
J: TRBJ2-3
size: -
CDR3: CASSPGQNTDTQYF
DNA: TGTGCCAGCAGTCCCGGACAGAACACAGATACGCAGTATTTT

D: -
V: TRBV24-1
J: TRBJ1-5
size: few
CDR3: CATSDLPQIRGRNQPQHF
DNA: TGTGCCACCAGTGATTTACCCCAGATTAGGGGCCGCAATCAGCCCCAGCATTTT

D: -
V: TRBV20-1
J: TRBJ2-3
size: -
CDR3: CSARDGGLAPDTQYF
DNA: TGCAGTGCTAGAGATGGGGGCCTTGCCCCAGATACGCAGTATTTT

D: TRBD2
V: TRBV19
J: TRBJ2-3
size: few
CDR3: CASSIGLAGFTDTQYF
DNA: TGTGCCAGTAGTATTGGCCTAGCGGGGTTCACAGATACGCAGTATTTT

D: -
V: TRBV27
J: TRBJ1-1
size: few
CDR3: CASSLLGGPEEAFF
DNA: TGTGCCAGCAGTTTATTGGGGGGGCCGGAAGAAGCTTTCTTT

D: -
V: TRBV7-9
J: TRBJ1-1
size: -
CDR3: CASSRVVDNEAFF
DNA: TGTGCCAGCAGCCGAGTGGTAGATAATGAAGCTTTCTTT

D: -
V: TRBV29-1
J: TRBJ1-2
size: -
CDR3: CSVEFYKGIDYGYTF
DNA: TGCAGCGTTGAATTTTACAAGGGGATTGACTATGGCTACACCTTC

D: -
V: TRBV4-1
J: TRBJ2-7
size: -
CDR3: CASSQDGAGGLYEQYF
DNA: TGCGCCAGCAGCCAAGATGGGGCAGGGGGGCTATACGAGCAGTACTTC

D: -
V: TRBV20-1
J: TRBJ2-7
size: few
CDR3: CSATQIPYEQYF
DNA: TGCAGTGCTACCCAAATACCCTACGAGCAGTACTTC

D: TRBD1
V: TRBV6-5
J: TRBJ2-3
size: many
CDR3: CASSYVPRGHTDTQYF
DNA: TGTGCCAGCAGTTACGTGCCCAGGGGGCATACAGATACGCAGTATTTT

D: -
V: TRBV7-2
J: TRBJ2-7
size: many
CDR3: CASSPVSQGEQYF
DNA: TGTGCCAGCTCCCCGGTCAGCCAGGGCGAGCAGTACTTC

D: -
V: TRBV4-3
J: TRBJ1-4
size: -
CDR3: CASSQEEPSSPLNEKLFF
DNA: TGCGCCAGCAGCCAAGAAGAGCCCTCCTCGCCCCTTAACGAAAAACTGTTTTTT